Described below is a single T cell receptor (beta chain) sequence and its context. The data were obtained in a study of blood T cell repertoires in COVID-19. Study details: Acute and convalescent COVID-19 specimens originated in the United States, Italy and Spain. T cells, B-cell-depleted T cells, or PBMCs provided the cDNA or gDNA that served as material.

As originally analysed: Quantification of nucleated cells was approximated via reference gene primer amplification. Assay used: immunoSEQ multiplex PCR; TCRdb lists only in-frame clones, some missing. The DNA was the basis for D and trimming; V, J and clone size are from that table. The repertoire holds about 400,000 clones, with approximately 88% as singletons. The receptor's source is a man between 40 and 49 years old with acute or convalescent COVID-19. The source material was peripheral blood.

The CDR3 DNA sequence: TGTGCCAGCAGTGCCTCCACGGTAGGCAATCAGCCCCAGCATTTT. Translated: CASSASTVGNQPQHF. The rearrangement uses TRBV2 and TRBJ1-5; unclear D gene. CDR1 is SNHLY and CDR2 is FYNNEI in the germline V gene. The germline V and J ends were trimmed by 4 bases and 2 bases, with 12 bases remaining between them. The CDR3 is made up of 15 amino acids. Using reference TRBV2 and TRBJ1-5 for the parts outside the CDR3, the full variable domain is EPEVTQTPSHQVTQMGQEVILRCVPISNHLYFYWYRQILGQKVEFLVSFYNNEISEKSEIFDDQFSVERPDGSNFTLKIRSTKLEDSAMYFCASSASTVGNQPQHFGDGTRLSIL.